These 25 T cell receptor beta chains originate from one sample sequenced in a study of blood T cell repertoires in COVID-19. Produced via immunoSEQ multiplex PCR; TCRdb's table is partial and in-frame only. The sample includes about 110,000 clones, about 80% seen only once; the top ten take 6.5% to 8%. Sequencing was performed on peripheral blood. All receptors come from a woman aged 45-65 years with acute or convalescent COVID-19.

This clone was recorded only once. CDR3 sequence reads: CASSPPGGGGNTIYF. For the CDR3, the DNA is TGTGCCAGCAGCCCCCCGGGGGGAGGAGGAAACACCATATATTTT. The chain is built from TRBV9 and TRBJ1-3; possibly TRBD1 for D (5 bases). The CDR3 is made up of 15 amino acids. CDR1 is SGDLS and CDR2 is YYNGEE in the germline V gene. V dropped 4 bases and J dropped 4 bases, with 15 bases sitting between them.

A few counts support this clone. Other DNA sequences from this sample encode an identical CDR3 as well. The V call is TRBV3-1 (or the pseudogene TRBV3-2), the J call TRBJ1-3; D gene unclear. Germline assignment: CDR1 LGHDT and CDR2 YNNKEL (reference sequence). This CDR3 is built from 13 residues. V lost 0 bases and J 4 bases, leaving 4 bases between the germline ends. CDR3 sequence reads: CASSQDRGNTIYF. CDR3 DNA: TGTGCCAGCAGCCAAGATCGGGGAAACACCATATATTTT.

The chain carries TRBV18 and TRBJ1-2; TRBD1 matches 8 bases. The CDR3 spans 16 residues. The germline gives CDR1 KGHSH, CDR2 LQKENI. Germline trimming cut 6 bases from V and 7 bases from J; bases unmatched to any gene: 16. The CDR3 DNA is TGTGCCAGCTCTCCAAACCATGGACAGGGTTTGCGTGGCTACACCTTC. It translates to CASSPNHGQGLRGYTF.

CDR3 nucleotides: TGTGCCAGCAGTTTGACAGTTAACTATGGCTACACCTTC. Its protein is CASSLTVNYGYTF. This chain connects TRBV12-3 or TRBV12-4 to TRBJ1-2; possible D gene TRBD1, 5 bases. The CDR3 sequence is 13 residues long. V lost 3 bases to trimming and J lost 1 base, with 6 bases between them.

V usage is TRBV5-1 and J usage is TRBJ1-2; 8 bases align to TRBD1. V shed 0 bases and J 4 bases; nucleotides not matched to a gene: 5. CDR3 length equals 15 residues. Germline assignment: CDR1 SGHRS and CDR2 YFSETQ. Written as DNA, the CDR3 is TGCGCCAGCAGCTTGGACAGGGGGAGTTTCTATGGCTACACCTTC. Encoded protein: CASSLDRGSFYGYTF.

CDR3 in amino acids: CASSVGQGYYEQYF. The DNA of the CDR3 is TGTGCCAGCAGCGTCGGACAGGGATACTACGAGCAGTACTTC. This chain links TRBV27 with TRBJ2-7; 8 bases are shared with TRBD1. V lost 6 bases and J lost 3; bases outside the gene matches: 7. CDR1 MNHEY and CDR2 SMNVEV come from the germline V gene (reference sequence). The length of the CDR3 is 14 residues.

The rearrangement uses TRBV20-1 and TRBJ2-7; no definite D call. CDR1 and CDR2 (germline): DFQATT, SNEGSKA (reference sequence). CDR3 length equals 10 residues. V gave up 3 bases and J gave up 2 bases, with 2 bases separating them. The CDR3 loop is CSASTYEQYF. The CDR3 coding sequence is TGCAGTGCTAGCACCTACGAGCAGTACTTC.

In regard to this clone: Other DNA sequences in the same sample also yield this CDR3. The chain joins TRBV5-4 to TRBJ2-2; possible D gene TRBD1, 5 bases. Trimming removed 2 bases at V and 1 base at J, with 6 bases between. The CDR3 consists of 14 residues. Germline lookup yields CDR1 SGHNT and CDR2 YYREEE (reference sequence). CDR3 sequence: CASSLGVNTGELFF. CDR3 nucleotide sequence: TGTGCCAGCAGCTTAGGGGTGAACACCGGGGAGCTGTTTTTT. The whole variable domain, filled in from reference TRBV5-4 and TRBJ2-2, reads ETGVTQSPTHLIKTRGQQVTLRCSSQSGHNTVSWYQQALGQGPQFIFQYYREEENGRGNFPPRFSGLQFPNYSSELNVNALELDDSALYLCASSLGVNTGELFFGEGSRLTVL.

CDR3 nucleotides: TGTGCCAGCAGTGACGACAGGGGAAACACTGAAGCTTTCTTT. Encoded protein: CASSDDRGNTEAFF. The chain is built from TRBV27 and TRBJ1-1; 8 nucleotides agree with TRBD1. The V gene end was trimmed by 5 bases and the J gene end by 2 bases; junction bases not matched to a gene: 4. Looked up from germline, CDR1 is MNHEY and CDR2 is SMNVEV (reference sequence). The CDR3 is 14 amino acids.

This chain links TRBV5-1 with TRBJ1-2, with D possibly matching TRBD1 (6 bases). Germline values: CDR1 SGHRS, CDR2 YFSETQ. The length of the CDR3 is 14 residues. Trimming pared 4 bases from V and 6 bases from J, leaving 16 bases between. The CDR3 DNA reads TGCGCCAGCAGCCTCCAAGGGGGGGAGGATGGCTACACCTTC. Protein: CASSLQGGEDGYTF.

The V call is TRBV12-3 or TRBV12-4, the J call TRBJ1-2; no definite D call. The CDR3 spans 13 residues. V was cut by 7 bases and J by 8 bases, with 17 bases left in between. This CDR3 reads CASILGGLGGYTF. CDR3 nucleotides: TGTGCCAGCATATTGGGAGGGTTGGGGGGCTACACCTTC.

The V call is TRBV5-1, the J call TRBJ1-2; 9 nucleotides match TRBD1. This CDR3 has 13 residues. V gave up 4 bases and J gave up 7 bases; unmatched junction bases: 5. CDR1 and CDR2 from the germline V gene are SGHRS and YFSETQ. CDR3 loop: CASSAQGAGGYTF. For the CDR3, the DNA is TGCGCCAGCAGCGCACAGGGGGCCGGTGGCTACACCTTC.

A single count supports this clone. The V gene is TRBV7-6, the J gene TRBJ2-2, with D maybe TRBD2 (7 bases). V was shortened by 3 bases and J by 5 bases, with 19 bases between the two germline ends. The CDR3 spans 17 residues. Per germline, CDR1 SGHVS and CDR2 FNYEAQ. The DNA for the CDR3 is TGTGCCAGCAGCTTGCTGGGGGGGGGCCCAGGGACCGGGGAGCTGTTTTTT. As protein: CASSLLGGGPGTGELFF. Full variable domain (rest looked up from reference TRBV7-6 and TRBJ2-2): GAGVSQSPRYKVTKRGQDVALRCDPISGHVSLYWYRQALGQGPEFLTYFNYEAQQDKSGLPNDRFSAERPEGSISTLTIQRTEQRDSAMYRCASSLLGGGPGTGELFFGEGSRLTVL.

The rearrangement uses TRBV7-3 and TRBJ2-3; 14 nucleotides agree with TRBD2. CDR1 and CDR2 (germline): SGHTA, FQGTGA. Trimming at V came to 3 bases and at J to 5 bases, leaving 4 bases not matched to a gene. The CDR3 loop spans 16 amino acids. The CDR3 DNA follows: TGTGCCAGCAGCTTGACTAGCGGGGGGGTTTTAGATACGCAGTATTTT. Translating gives CASSLTSGGVLDTQYF.

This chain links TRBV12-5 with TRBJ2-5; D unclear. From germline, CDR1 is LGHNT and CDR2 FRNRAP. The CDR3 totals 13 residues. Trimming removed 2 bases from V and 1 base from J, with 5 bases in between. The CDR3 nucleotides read TGTGCTAGTGGTTTGAAGCCCCAAGAGACCCAGTACTTC. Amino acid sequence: CASGLKPQETQYF. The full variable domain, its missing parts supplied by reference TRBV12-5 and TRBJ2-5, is DARVTQTPRHKVTEMGQEVTMRCQPILGHNTVFWYRQTMMQGLELLAYFRNRAPLDDSGMPKDRFSAEMPDATLATLKIQPSEPRDSAVYFCASGLKPQETQYFGPGTRLLVL.

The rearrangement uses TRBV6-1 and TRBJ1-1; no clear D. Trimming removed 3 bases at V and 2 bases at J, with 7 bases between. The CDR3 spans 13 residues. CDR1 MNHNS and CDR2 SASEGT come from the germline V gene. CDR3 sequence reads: CASSDQVNTEAFF. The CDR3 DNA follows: TGTGCCAGCAGTGATCAGGTAAACACTGAAGCTTTCTTT.

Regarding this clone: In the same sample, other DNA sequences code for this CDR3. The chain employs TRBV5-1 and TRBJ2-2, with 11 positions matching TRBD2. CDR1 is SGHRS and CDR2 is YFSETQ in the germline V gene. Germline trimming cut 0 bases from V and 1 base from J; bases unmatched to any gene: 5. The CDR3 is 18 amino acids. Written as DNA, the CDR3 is TGCGCCAGCAGCTTGGGCCTAGCGGGGGGCCGGAACACCGGGGAGCTGTTTTTT. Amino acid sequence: CASSLGLAGGRNTGELFF.

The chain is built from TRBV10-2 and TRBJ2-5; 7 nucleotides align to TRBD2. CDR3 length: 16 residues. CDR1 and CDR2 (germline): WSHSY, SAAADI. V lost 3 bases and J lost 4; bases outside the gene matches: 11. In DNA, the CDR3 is TGCGCCAGCAGTGACCCGGGGAAGCGGGGAGGAGAGACCCAGTACTTC. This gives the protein CASSDPGKRGGETQYF.

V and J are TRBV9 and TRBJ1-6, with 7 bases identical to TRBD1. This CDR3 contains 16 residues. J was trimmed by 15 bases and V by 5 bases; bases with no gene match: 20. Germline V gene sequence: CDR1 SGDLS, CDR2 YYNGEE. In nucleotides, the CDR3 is TGTGCCAGCAGTGTTCGAGCCGGGACAGTGGGGAGTCTCCTCCACTTT. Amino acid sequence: CASSVRAGTVGSLLHF.

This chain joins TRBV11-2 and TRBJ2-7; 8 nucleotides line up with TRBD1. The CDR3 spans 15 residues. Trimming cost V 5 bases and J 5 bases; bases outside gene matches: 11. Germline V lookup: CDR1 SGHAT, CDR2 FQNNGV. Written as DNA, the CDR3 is TGTGCCAGCAGCATCTTAGACAGGGGTCTCCACGAGCAGTACTTC. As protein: CASSILDRGLHEQYF. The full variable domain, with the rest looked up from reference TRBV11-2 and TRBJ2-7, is EAGVAQSPRYKIIEKRQSVAFWCNPISGHATLYWYQQILGQGPKLLIQFQNNGVVDDSQLPKDRFSAERLKGVDSTLKIQPAKLEDSAVYLCASSILDRGLHEQYFGPGTRLTVT.

The CDR3 loop is CASSQGGGELFF. The CDR3 DNA follows: TGTGCCAGCAGCCAGGGCGGCGGGGAGCTGTTTTTT. V and J are TRBV12-3 or TRBV12-4 and TRBJ2-2; D perhaps matches TRBD1 (5 bases). The CDR3 is 12 amino acids. The germline V and J ends were trimmed by 6 bases and 7 bases, with 9 bases remaining between them.

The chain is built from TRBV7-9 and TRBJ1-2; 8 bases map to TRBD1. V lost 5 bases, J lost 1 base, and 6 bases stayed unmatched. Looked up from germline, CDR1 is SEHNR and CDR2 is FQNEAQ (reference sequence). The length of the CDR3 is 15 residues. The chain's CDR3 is CASSQDRAYNYGYTF. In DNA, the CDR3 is TGTGCCAGCAGCCAGGACAGGGCCTATAACTATGGCTACACCTTC.

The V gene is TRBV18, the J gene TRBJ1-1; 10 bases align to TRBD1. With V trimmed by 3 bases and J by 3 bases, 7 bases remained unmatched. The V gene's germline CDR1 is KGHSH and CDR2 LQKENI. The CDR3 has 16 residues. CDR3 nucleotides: TGTGCCAGCTCACCCAGACAGGGGGCGGGAGACACTGAAGCTTTCTTT. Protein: CASSPRQGAGDTEAFF. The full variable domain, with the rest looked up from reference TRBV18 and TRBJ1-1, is NAGVMQNPRHLVRRRGQEARLRCSPMKGHSHVYWYRQLPEEGLKFMVYLQKENIIDESGMPKERFSAEFPKEGPSILRIQQVVRGDSAAYFCASSPRQGAGDTEAFFGQGTRLTVV.

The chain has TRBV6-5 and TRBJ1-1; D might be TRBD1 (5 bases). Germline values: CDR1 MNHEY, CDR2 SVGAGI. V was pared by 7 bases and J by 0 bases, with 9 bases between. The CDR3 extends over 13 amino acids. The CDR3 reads CASNRGMNTEAFF. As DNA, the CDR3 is TGTGCCAGCAATAGGGGAATGAACACTGAAGCTTTCTTT.

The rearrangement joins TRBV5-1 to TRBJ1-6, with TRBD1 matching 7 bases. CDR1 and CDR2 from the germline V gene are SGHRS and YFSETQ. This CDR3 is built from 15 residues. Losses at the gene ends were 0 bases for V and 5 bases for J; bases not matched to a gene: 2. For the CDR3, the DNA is TGCGCCAGCAGCTTGGACAGGGGCCATAATTCACCCCTCCACTTT. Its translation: CASSLDRGHNSPLHF. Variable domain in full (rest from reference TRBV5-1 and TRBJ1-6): KAGVTQTPRYLIKTRGQQVTLSCSPISGHRSVSWYQQTPGQGLQFLFEYFSETQRNKGNFPGRFSGRQFSNSRSEMNVSTLELGDSALYLCASSLDRGHNSPLHFGNGTRLTVT.